The entry that follows covers one TCR beta chain sequence. The antigen remains unidentified. CDR3 length equals 15 residues. Germline CDR1 and CDR2: LGHNA and YSLEER. The trim removed 0 bases at V and 5 bases at J, leaving 4 bases unmatched. Here immunoSEQ multiplex PCR was the method, and the copy in TCRdb shows in-frame clones only, minus some. The sample holds about 38,000 clones; roughly 85% are singletons and the top ten take 21%. The data are from a study of OX40 agonist ivuxolimab in advanced cancers. Study-wide points: Nonresponders included some who also had low normalized T-cell clonal expansion. On average, CD8+ T cells had more expanded clones than CD4+.

The receptor comes from an adult with an advanced solid tumor such as melanoma, head and neck, liver or kidney cancer. This chain links TRBV4-3 with TRBJ2-3; 8 bases line up with TRBD2. Sequenced here: CD4+ or CD8+ T cells sorted from blood, sampled in a trial of the OX40 agonist ivuxolimab. The CDR3 here is CASSQDALAGDTQYF. For the CDR3, the DNA is TGCGCCAGCAGCCAAGATGCCCTAGCGGGAGATACGCAGTATTTT.